This entry concerns a single T cell receptor (beta chain). Germline lookup yields CDR1 MRHNA and CDR2 SNTAGT. V was shortened by 2 bases and J by 4 bases, with 13 bases between the two germline ends. The CDR3 contains 15 residues. Assay: immunoSEQ multiplex PCR; the TCRdb copy retains only in-frame clones and omits some. The sample includes about 97,000 clones, approximately 90% of them seen just once. This specimen belongs to a study of control samples from healthy donors and cancer patients. The receptor's source is a woman under 30 in good health. The specimen was blood. This rearrangement joins TRBV6-4 to TRBJ2-3, with D possibly called TRBD1 or TRBD2 (6 bases each). CDR3 loop: CASSDEGGSPDTQYF. The CDR3 coding sequence is TGTGCCAGCAGTGACGAAGGGGGGAGCCCAGATACGCAGTATTTT.